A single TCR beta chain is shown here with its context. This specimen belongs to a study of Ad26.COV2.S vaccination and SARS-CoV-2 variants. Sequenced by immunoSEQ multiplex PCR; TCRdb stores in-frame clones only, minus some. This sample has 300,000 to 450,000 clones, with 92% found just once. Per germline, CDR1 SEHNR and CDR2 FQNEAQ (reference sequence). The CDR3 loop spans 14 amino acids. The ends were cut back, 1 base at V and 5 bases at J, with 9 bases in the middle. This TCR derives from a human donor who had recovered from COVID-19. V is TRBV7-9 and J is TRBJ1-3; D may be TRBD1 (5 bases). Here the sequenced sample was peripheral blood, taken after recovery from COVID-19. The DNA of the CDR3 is TGTGCCAGCAGCTTAGAGGGGCCGCGAAACACCATATATTTT. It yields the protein CASSLEGPRNTIYF.